The clone carrying this T cell receptor beta chain was picked up many times. Its specificity is not known. These data belong to a study of CD8+CD57+ T cells in acquired aplastic anemia. Study in general: DNA recovered from sorted CD4+ and CD8+ cells had a mean of approximately 3 ug.

The template for TCR beta VDJ and CDR3 sequence profiling was genomic DNA. MiXCR, applied by TCRdb to the reads, yields one record per CDR3 protein. The data contain about 270,000 distinct CDR3 sequences, around 60% of them singletons. Overall study findings and caveats: In common between the patients and the controls were more than 25 CD8+ CDR3 sequences.

The TCR originated in a human donor with severe aplastic anemia or a healthy control (not recorded which). Sequencing used sorted CD4+, CD8+, or CD8+CD57+ T cells (not recorded which) from PBMCs.

The CDR3 is CASSLILTRGNSYNEQFF. Written as DNA, the CDR3 is TGCGCCAGCAGCTTGATTTTAACCCGGGGTAACTCCTACAATGAGCAGTTCTTC. The chain has TRBV5-1 and TRBJ2-1; D might be TRBD2 (5 bases). The length of the CDR3 is 18 residues. In germline, CDR1 is SGHRS, CDR2 YFSETQ. V lost 1 base, J lost 0 bases, and 17 bases lay in between.